This entry lists 10 T cell receptor beta chains sequenced from one sample in a study of vaccination and CD4 T cells after COVID-19. Sequence data for DNA of cultured CD4+ T cells were generated by the Oncomine TCR Beta short-read assay. TCRdb itself ran the PCR reads through MiXCR, one entry per CDR3 protein. Counted here are 13,000 or so distinct CDR3 sequences, 25% to 30% occurring once; the ten biggest clones make up more than 7.5%. The antigens for these receptors are not known. Treatment defined: roughly nine-day PBMC culture with coronavirus spike peptide pools or control peptides (ViraFEST assay). Sequencing input: CD4+ T cells from blood, cultured in vitro. These TCRs come from a human donor who had recovered from COVID-19.

This clonotype came up a few times. CDR3 sequence: CASRSVAHQPQHF. The CDR3 nucleotides read TGTGCCAGTAGGTCAGTCGCTCATCAGCCCCAGCATTTT. The rearrangement links TRBV19 to TRBJ1-5; D is unresolved. The CDR3 contains 13 residues. The germline V and J ends were trimmed by 6 bases and 5 bases, with 11 bases remaining between them. Germline values: CDR1 LNHDA, CDR2 SQIVND (reference sequence).

The V call is TRBV4-3, the J call TRBJ1-3, with D hard to call. Germline lookup yields CDR1 LGHNA and CDR2 YSLEER. The ends were cut back, 0 bases at V and 7 bases at J, with 7 bases in the middle. The CDR3 has 13 amino acids. CDR3 nucleotides: TGCGCCAGCAGCCAAGAAACGGGGAACACCATATATTTT. Translation: CASSQETGNTIYF.

This clonotype was counted a few times. V and J are TRBV7-2 and TRBJ1-2; 8 nucleotides match TRBD1. The CDR3 extends over 13 amino acids. Losses at the gene ends were 5 bases for V and 4 bases for J; bases not matched to a gene: 3. Germline values: CDR1 SGHTA, CDR2 FQGNSA. The DNA of the CDR3 is TGTGCCAGCAGCGCCGGACAGGGCTATGGCTACACCTTC. It specifies CASSAGQGYGYTF.

This clonotype was seen a few times. The chain is built from TRBV7-2 and TRBJ2-7; 7 nucleotides align to TRBD1. The V and J ends lost 4 bases and 1 base, in that order; junction bases with no gene match: 7. The CDR3 covers 15 residues. The germline CDR1 and CDR2 sequences are SGHTA and FQGNSA. The CDR3 loop reads CASSSPGQTSYEQYF. The DNA for the CDR3 is TGTGCCAGCAGCTCCCCGGGACAGACATCCTACGAGCAGTACTTC.

In its sample, this clonotype was seen a few times. This chain uses TRBV30 with TRBJ2-7, with TRBD1 identical over 8 bases. From germline, CDR1 is GTSNPN and CDR2 SVGIG (reference sequence). With V trimmed by 3 bases and J by 4 bases, 5 bases remained unmatched. The CDR3 consists of 13 residues. The CDR3 spells CAWRLGQVYEQYF. For the CDR3, the DNA is TGTGCCTGGAGGTTGGGACAGGTGTACGAGCAGTACTTC. The whole variable domain, filled in from reference TRBV30 and TRBJ2-7, reads SQTIHQWPATLVQPVGSPLSLECTVEGTSNPNLYWYRQAAGRGLQLLFYSVGIGQISSEVPQNLSASRPQDRQFILSSKKLLLSDSGFYLCAWRLGQVYEQYFGPGTRLTVT.

This rearrangement joins TRBV20-1 to TRBJ2-3; 13 bases fit TRBD2. Germline lookup yields CDR1 DFQATT and CDR2 SNEGSKA (reference sequence). The CDR3 extends over 15 amino acids. V dropped 6 bases and J dropped 4; count of bases not matched to a gene: 7. This CDR3 is CSAQLAGGPADTQYF. In DNA form, the CDR3 reads TGCAGTGCACAACTAGCGGGGGGGCCGGCAGATACGCAGTATTTT.

This clonotype is large by share. CDR3 in DNA: TGCAGTGCCGAAGCGGGGAGCTCCTACGAGCAGTACTTC. Amino acid sequence: CSAEAGSSYEQYF. The V and J genes are TRBV20-1 and TRBJ2-7; 7 bases map to TRBD2. CDR3 length: 13 amino acids. Germline-derived CDR1 and CDR2 are DFQATT and SNEGSKA (reference sequence). J gave up 0 bases and V 6 bases, and 5 bases lay outside the gene matches.

This clonotype came up a few times. The rearrangement links TRBV20-1 to TRBJ2-1, with 7 bases fitting TRBD2. The CDR3 is made up of 11 amino acids. Germline CDR1 is DFQATT and CDR2 is SNEGSKA (reference sequence). CDR3 loop: CSPSGGGKQFF. The CDR3 DNA follows: TGCAGCCCTTCTGGGGGGGGAAAGCAGTTCTTC.

V is TRBV30 and J is TRBJ1-2; no clear D. V shed 2 bases and J shed 0 bases, with 19 bases lying between them. This CDR3 contains 17 residues. From germline, CDR1 is GTSNPN and CDR2 SVGIG (reference sequence). CDR3: CAWSPTLRRTPNYGYTF. The DNA for the CDR3 is TGTGCCTGGAGTCCAACCCTTCGACGAACCCCTAACTATGGCTACACCTTC.

The chain combines TRBV19 with TRBJ1-3; TRBD1 matches at 7 bases. Trimming took 5 bases from V and 4 from J; bases not matched to a gene: 8. The CDR3 has 15 residues. Germline values: CDR1 LNHDA, CDR2 SQIVND (reference sequence). This chain's CDR3 is CASSVSGTAGNTIYF. In nucleotides, the CDR3 is TGTGCCAGTAGTGTCTCCGGGACAGCAGGAAACACCATATATTTT.